The 25 T cell receptor beta chains below all came from one sample that was sequenced in a study of CD8+CD57+ T cells in acquired aplastic anemia (dated by TCRdb to between 2018 and 2020). The data were produced on an Illumina HiSeq 2000. TCR beta VDJ combination and CDR3 sequence profiling used genomic DNA as the template. Starting from the raw public reads, TCRdb applied fastp trimming at Q25, assembled clones with MiXCR and retained in-frame beta chains. CDR3 protein sequences are deduplicated, and each keeps its most common genes and DNA. This sample comprises around 190,000 distinct CDR3 sequences, roughly 50% of them detected only once. The biggest ten clones account for 10% to 15% of the sample. The patients picked for sequencing were ones in whom flow cytometry had shown an expansion of CD8+CD57+ cells. The material sequenced was sorted CD4+, CD8+, or CD8+CD57+ T cells (not recorded which) from PBMCs. The receptors stem from a human donor with aplastic anemia.

The chain is built from TRBV12-3 or TRBV12-4 and TRBJ1-5; D unclear. This CDR3 contains 14 residues. V lost 5 bases, J lost 7 bases, and 15 bases lay in between. The CDR3: CASSVGRAGQPQHF. In nucleotides, the CDR3 is TGTGCCAGCAGTGTCGGACGGGCTGGGCAGCCCCAGCATTTT.

The chain is built from TRBV2 and TRBJ1-6; D unclear. Germline lookup yields CDR1 SNHLY and CDR2 FYNNEI. The CDR3 length is 13 residues. Trimming shortened V by 8 bases and J by 11 bases, and 16 bases separated the two germline ends. CDR3 amino acids: CASREYGNPPLHF. In DNA, the CDR3 is TGTGCCAGCCGGGAGTACGGGAATCCACCCCTCCACTTT.

This clonotype was detected many times. V gene TRBV5-1 combines with J gene TRBJ1-3; possible D gene TRBD1, 6 bases. Germline-derived CDR1 and CDR2 are SGHRS and YFSETQ. The CDR3 spans 16 residues. The V end lost 2 bases, the J end lost 4 bases, and 16 bases lay between the germline ends. The chain's CDR3 is CASSFDQGRTGNTIYF. The CDR3 nucleotides read TGCGCCAGCAGCTTCGATCAGGGGAGGACCGGAAACACCATATATTTT.

The rearrangement uses TRBV11-2 and TRBJ2-3; TRBD2 matches at 12 bases. The CDR3 length is 18 residues. The ends lost 1 base at V and 2 bases at J; junction bases unmatched: 7. Germline lookup yields CDR1 SGHAT and CDR2 FQNNGV. This chain's CDR3 is CASSLVSASGGDTDTQYF. DNA for the CDR3: TGTGCCAGCAGCTTAGTTTCGGCTAGCGGGGGGGACACAGATACGCAGTATTTT. Full variable domain (outside the CDR3, taken from reference TRBV11-2 and TRBJ2-3): EAGVAQSPRYKIIEKRQSVAFWCNPISGHATLYWYQQILGQGPKLLIQFQNNGVVDDSQLPKDRFSAERLKGVDSTLKIQPAKLEDSAVYLCASSLVSASGGDTDTQYFGPGTRLTVL.

The chain employs TRBV5-1 and TRBJ2-5; TRBD1 matches 8 bases. Trimming cost V 2 bases and J 2 bases; bases outside gene matches: 8. Germline loops: CDR1 SGHRS, CDR2 YFSETQ. The CDR3 length is 16 residues. DNA for the CDR3: TGCGCCAGCAGCTTAATGGACAGGGTCCCTCAAGAGACCCAGTACTTC. This gives the protein CASSLMDRVPQETQYF.

The table lists this clonotype with many counts. The V and J genes are TRBV20-1 and TRBJ2-2; no clear D. V was pared by 0 bases and J by 5 bases, with 10 bases between. The length of the CDR3 is 14 residues. Germline V gene sequence: CDR1 DFQATT, CDR2 SNEGSKA (reference sequence). The CDR3 nucleotides read TGCAGTGCTAGAGATATAGACGGAACCGGGGAGCTGTTTTTT. This gives the protein CSARDIDGTGELFF.

V usage is TRBV2 and J usage is TRBJ2-3; TRBD1 matches at 7 bases. Looked up from germline, CDR1 is SNHLY and CDR2 is FYNNEI. V was pared by 10 bases and J by 2 bases, with 6 bases of the junction left unmatched. There are 13 residues in the CDR3. The CDR3 protein is CANQDRSTDTQYF. In DNA form, the CDR3 reads TGTGCCAACCAGGACAGGTCCACAGATACGCAGTATTTT.

The chain carries TRBV6-1 and TRBJ1-1; a weak D match, TRBD1 (5 bases). The CDR3 is 15 residues long. V lost 5 bases, J lost 6 bases, and 19 bases lay in between. The germline CDR1 and CDR2 sequences are MNHNS and SASEGT. The chain's CDR3 is CASSQGPTFTAEAFF. As DNA, the CDR3 is TGTGCCAGCAGTCAGGGACCTACATTCACCGCTGAAGCTTTCTTT.

V usage is TRBV12-3 or TRBV12-4 and J usage is TRBJ1-2; the D is unclear. Trimming took 2 bases from V and 5 from J, leaving 15 bases between them. The CDR3 sequence is 15 residues long. CDR3 coding DNA: TGTGCCAGCAGTTTATCAGGCGGAGCGGTGTATGGCTACACCTTC. Amino acids: CASSLSGGAVYGYTF.

This clonotype was seen a single time. The chain joins TRBV18 to TRBJ2-5, with D possibly being TRBD2 (6 bases). The length of the CDR3 is 13 residues. V was shortened by 4 bases and J by 5 bases, with 11 bases between the two germline ends. The germline CDR1 and CDR2 sequences are KGHSH and LQKENI. The DNA of the CDR3 is TGTGCCAGCTCACGGCGCGGGGCGGAGACCCAGTACTTC. This codes for CASSRRGAETQYF. Supplemented by reference TRBV18 and TRBJ2-5, the full variable domain reads NAGVMQNPRHLVRRRGQEARLRCSPMKGHSHVYWYRQLPEEGLKFMVYLQKENIIDESGMPKERFSAEFPKEGPSILRIQQVVRGDSAAYFCASSRRGAETQYFGPGTRLLVL.

Concerning this clonotype: The junction differs from germline at one of its ends, possibly a read error. V usage is TRBV6-1 and J usage is TRBJ2-5; no definite D call. The CDR3 covers 12 residues. The germline V gene encodes CDR1 MNHNS and CDR2 SASEGT. The CDR3 nucleotides read TGTGCCAGCAGTTCTTACCAAGAGGCCCAGTACTTC. It translates to CASSSYQEAQYF.

The chain is built from TRBV2 and TRBJ1-6, with D unclear. The germline CDR1 and CDR2 sequences are SNHLY and FYNNEI. This CDR3 has 13 amino acids. The V and J ends lost 10 bases and 0 bases respectively, with 7 bases between them. This chain's CDR3 is CANRASYNSPLHF. In DNA, the CDR3 is TGTGCCAACCGAGCCTCCTATAATTCACCCCTCCACTTT.

The chain employs TRBV9 and TRBJ1-1, with D unclear. The CDR3 has 13 amino acids. Deletions cut 3 bases from V and 2 bases from J, with 8 bases between. CDR1 and CDR2 from the germline V gene are SGDLS and YYNGEE. The CDR3 loop reads CASSAPANTEAFF. CDR3 sequence (DNA): TGTGCCAGCAGCGCCCCGGCTAACACTGAAGCTTTCTTT. The full variable domain, in which reference TRBV9 and TRBJ1-1 provide the parts outside the CDR3, is DSGVTQTPKHLITATGQRVTLRCSPRSGDLSVYWYQQSLDQGLQFLIQYYNGEERAKGNILERFSAQQFPDLHSELNLSSLELGDSALYFCASSAPANTEAFFGQGTRLTVV.

CDR3 amino acids: CSAGNLRSGTDTQYF. The CDR3 coding sequence is TGCAGTGCTGGGAACCTACGGAGTGGGACAGATACGCAGTATTTT. The chain couples TRBV20-1 to TRBJ2-3; D not certain. V lost 5 bases and J 3 bases, leaving 18 bases between the germline ends. Germline loops: CDR1 DFQATT, CDR2 SNEGSKA (reference sequence). The CDR3 contains 15 residues.

The rearrangement joins TRBV6-1 to TRBJ2-2; possibly TRBD1 for D (6 bases). The ends were cut back, 2 bases at V and 5 bases at J, with 12 bases in the middle. The CDR3 totals 15 residues. Germline loops: CDR1 MNHNS, CDR2 SASEGT. In nucleotides, the CDR3 is TGTGCCAGCAGTGAAAACAGGGCCGGGACCGGGGAGCTGTTTTTT. This translates into CASSENRAGTGELFF.

In this sample, this clonotype turned up a few times. The chain combines TRBV25-1 with TRBJ2-3; D possibly corresponds to TRBD2 (6 bases). Trimming pared 3 bases from V and 3 bases from J, leaving 16 bases between. The CDR3 has 16 amino acids. Germline V gene lookup returns CDR1 MGHDK and CDR2 SYGVNS. CDR3 nucleotide sequence: TGTGCCAGCAGTGAGGTGAGGACTAAAGGGACAGATACGCAGTATTTT. Its protein is CASSEVRTKGTDTQYF.

This clonotype was seen ten or more times. This chain links TRBV20-1 with TRBJ2-3; maybe TRBD2 (6 bases). V was cut by 2 bases and J by 7 bases, with 13 bases left in between. Germline-derived CDR1 and CDR2 are DFQATT and SNEGSKA (reference sequence). The CDR3 totals 13 residues. CDR3 DNA sequence: TGCAGTGCTAGAATCCCTAGCGCAAATACGCAGTATTTT. Its translation is CSARIPSANTQYF.

This clonotype was detected only a few times. The chain couples TRBV2 to TRBJ2-5, with TRBD1 as a possible D gene (6 bases). CDR1 and CDR2 (germline): SNHLY, FYNNEI. The CDR3 runs 14 residues. Deletions cut 5 bases from V and 5 bases from J, with 15 bases between. Here the CDR3 DNA reads TGTGCCAGCAGTAGAACAGGGACGGCGGAGACCCAGTACTTC. Protein: CASSRTGTAETQYF.

This clonotype was recorded many times. The CDR3 sequence: CASRRIQGVGTEAFF. The DNA for the CDR3 is TGTGCCAGCAGGCGAATACAGGGGGTCGGCACTGAAGCTTTCTTT. This sequence joins TRBV6-1 and TRBJ1-1, with 8 bases lining up with TRBD1. The CDR3 contains 15 residues. The V gene end was trimmed by 6 bases and the J gene end by 4 bases; junction bases not matched to a gene: 10. Germline loops: CDR1 MNHNS, CDR2 SASEGT.

The chain couples TRBV12-3 or TRBV12-4 to TRBJ1-5; D is undetermined. With 6 bases removed from V and 9 bases from J, the gap between germline ends came to 12 bases. This CDR3 has 12 amino acids. Here the CDR3 reads CASSPGPRPQHF. The CDR3 nucleotides are TGTGCCAGCAGCCCGGGCCCCAGGCCCCAGCATTTT.

V is TRBV6-5 and J is TRBJ2-5, with no clear D. The CDR3 has 13 residues. Germline loops: CDR1 MNHEY, CDR2 SVGAGI. Between the trimmed V and J ends, which lost 2 bases and 5 bases, there was a span of 9 bases. DNA of the CDR3: TGTGCCAGCAGTTACGGGCAGGTTGAGACCCAGTACTTC. This translates into CASSYGQVETQYF.

The rearrangement joins TRBV7-2 to TRBJ2-3; D unresolved. The length of the CDR3 is 12 residues. V dropped 5 bases and J dropped 7 bases, with 10 bases sitting between them. Germline lookup yields CDR1 SGHTA and CDR2 FQGNSA. CDR3 DNA sequence: TGTGCCAGCAGCCCCGGCAGACATACGCAGTATTTT. Its protein is CASSPGRHTQYF.

The gene calls are TRBV19 and TRBJ1-6, with D unclear. V lost 11 bases and J 2 bases, leaving 16 bases between the germline ends. This CDR3 region has 15 residues. CDR1 and CDR2 (germline): LNHDA, SQIVND (reference sequence). The CDR3 loop is CAAGRNKAYNSPLHF. In nucleotides, the CDR3 is TGTGCCGCGGGGAGGAATAAAGCCTATAATTCACCCCTCCACTTT.

The chain employs TRBV10-3 and TRBJ2-1; D possibly matches TRBD1 or TRBD2 (5 bases each). V lost 5 bases and J 3 bases, leaving 17 bases between the germline ends. Germline assignment: CDR1 ENHRY and CDR2 SYGVKD. CDR3 length: 16 residues. CDR3 protein: CAISRDARDLYNEQFF. The CDR3 DNA sequence: TGTGCCATCAGTCGGGACGCCCGGGACCTCTACAATGAGCAGTTCTTC.

This clonotype was observed a handful of times. The chain joins TRBV2 to TRBJ1-6; no reliable D call. CDR1 is SNHLY and CDR2 is FYNNEI in the germline V gene. Trimming left V 3 bases short and J 12 bases short, with 12 bases between. CDR3 length: 13 residues. The CDR3 loop reads CASSDQVAEPLHF. DNA for the CDR3: TGTGCCAGCAGTGACCAGGTGGCAGAACCCCTCCACTTT.